This T cell receptor (beta chain) stems from a study of T cell changes during pregnancy in multiple sclerosis. The germline V and J ends were trimmed by 2 bases and 0 bases, with 5 bases remaining between them. Germline CDR1 SNHLY, CDR2 FYNNEI. This CDR3 is built from 14 residues. For this clone: This specimen includes other DNA sequences encoding the same CDR3.

Only in-frame clones appear in the TCRdb table, and some are missing; sequencing was by immunoSEQ multiplex PCR. This table holds over 90,000 clones, 75% to 95% found once. The specimen was peripheral blood, collected before pregnancy. This TCR derives from a female donor with multiple sclerosis, enrolled in a pregnancy study. The chain recombines TRBV2 with TRBJ1-5; D possibly corresponds to TRBD1 (5 bases). The CDR3 reads CASSERGSNQPQHF. The DNA for the CDR3 is TGTGCCAGCAGTGAAAGGGGTAGCAATCAGCCCCAGCATTTT.